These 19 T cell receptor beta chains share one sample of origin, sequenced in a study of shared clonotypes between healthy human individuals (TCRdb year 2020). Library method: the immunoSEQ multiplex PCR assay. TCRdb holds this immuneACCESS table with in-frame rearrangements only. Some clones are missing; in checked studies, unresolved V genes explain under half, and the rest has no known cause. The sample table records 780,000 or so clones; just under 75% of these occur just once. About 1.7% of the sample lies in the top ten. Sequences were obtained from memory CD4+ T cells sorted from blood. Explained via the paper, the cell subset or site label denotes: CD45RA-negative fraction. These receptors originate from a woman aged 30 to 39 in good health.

CDR3 coding DNA: TGTGCCAGCAGCTTGGCCGGGCCCGGGGAGCAGTTCTTC. Encoded protein: CASSLAGPGEQFF. The J gene is TRBJ2-1, the V gene TRBV5-6; the D is unclear. Germline CDR1 reads SGHDT; CDR2 reads YYEEEE. The V gene lost 0 bases and the J gene lost 10 bases, with 11 bases spanning the gap. The CDR3 spans 13 residues.

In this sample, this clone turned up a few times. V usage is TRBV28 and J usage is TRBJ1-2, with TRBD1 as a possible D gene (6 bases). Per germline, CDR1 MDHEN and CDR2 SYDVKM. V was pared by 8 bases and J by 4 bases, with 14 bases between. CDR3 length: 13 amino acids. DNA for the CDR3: TGTGCCAGCGCGATCGCGGACAGCTATGGCTACACCTTC. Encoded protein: CASAIADSYGYTF.

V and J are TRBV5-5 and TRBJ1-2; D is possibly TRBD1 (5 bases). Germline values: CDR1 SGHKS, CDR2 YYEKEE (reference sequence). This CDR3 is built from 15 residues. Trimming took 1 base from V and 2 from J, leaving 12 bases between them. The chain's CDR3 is CASSLFRRGNYGYTF. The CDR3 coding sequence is TGTGCCAGCAGCTTGTTCCGAAGGGGCAACTATGGCTACACCTTC.

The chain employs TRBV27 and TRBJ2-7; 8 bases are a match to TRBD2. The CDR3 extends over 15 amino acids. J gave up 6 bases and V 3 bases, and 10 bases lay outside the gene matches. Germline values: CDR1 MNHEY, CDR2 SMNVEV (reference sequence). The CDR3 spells CASSLRTSGQSEQYF. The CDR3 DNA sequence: TGTGCCAGCAGTTTGAGAACTAGCGGCCAAAGCGAGCAGTACTTC.

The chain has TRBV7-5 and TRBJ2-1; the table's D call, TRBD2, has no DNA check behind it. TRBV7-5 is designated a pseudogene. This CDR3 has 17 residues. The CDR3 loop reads CVRSLESYLAGGHEQFF. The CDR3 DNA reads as TGTGTCAGAAGCTTAGAGTCCTACTTAGCGGGAGGGCATGAGCAGTTCTTC.

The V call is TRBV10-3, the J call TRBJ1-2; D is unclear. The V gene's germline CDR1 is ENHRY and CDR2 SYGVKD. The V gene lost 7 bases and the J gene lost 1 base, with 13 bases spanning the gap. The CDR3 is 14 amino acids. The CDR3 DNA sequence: TGTGCCATCAACGGAGACGTCGGTAACTATGGCTACACCTTC. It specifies CAINGDVGNYGYTF.

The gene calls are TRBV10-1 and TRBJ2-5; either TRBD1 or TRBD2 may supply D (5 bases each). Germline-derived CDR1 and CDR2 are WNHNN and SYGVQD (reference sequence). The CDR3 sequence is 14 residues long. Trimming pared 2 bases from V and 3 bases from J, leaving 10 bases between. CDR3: CASSETGTKETQYF. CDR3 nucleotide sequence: TGCGCCAGCAGTGAGACGGGGACCAAAGAGACCCAGTACTTC.

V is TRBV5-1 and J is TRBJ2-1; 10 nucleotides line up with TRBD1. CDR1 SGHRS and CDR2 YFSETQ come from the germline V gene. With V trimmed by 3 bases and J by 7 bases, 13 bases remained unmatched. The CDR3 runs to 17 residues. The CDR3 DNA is TGCGCCAGCAGCTCCTCCCAACCGGGACAGGGGATTAATGAGCAGTTCTTC. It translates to CASSSSQPGQGINEQFF.

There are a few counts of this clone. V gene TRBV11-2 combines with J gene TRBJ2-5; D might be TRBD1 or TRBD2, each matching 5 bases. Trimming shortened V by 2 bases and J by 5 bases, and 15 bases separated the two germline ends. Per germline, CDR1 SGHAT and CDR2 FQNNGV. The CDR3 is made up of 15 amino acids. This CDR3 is CASSLPGTVRETQYF. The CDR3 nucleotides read TGTGCCAGCAGCTTACCTGGGACCGTGAGGGAGACCCAGTACTTC.

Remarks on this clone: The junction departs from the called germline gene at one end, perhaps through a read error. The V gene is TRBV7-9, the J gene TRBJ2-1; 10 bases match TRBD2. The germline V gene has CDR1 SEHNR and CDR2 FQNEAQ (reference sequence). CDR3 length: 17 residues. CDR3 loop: CANSKGLAANRYNEQFF. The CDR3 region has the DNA TGTGCCAACAGCAAAGGACTAGCGGCCAATAGGTACAATGAGCAGTTCTTC.

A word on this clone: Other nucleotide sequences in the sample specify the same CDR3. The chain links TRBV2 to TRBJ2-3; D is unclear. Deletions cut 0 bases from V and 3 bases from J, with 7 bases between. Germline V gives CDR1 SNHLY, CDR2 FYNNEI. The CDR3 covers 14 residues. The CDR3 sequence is CASSEALPTDTQYF. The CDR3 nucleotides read TGTGCCAGCAGTGAAGCGCTTCCGACAGATACGCAGTATTTT.

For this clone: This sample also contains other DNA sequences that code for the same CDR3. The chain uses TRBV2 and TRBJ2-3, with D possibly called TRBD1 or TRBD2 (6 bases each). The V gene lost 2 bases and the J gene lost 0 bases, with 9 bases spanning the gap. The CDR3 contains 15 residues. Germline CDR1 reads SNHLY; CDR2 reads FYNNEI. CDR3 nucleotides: TGTGCCAGCAGTGAAAGGAGGGGGAGCACAGATACGCAGTATTTT. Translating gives CASSERRGSTDTQYF.

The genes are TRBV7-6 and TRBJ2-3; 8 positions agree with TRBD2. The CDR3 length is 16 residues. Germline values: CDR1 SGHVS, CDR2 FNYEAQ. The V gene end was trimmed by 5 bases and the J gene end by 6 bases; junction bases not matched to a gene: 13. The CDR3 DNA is TGTGCCAGCAGCCCAATTTGGGGGGCGGGAGGTGATACGCAGTATTTT. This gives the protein CASSPIWGAGGDTQYF.

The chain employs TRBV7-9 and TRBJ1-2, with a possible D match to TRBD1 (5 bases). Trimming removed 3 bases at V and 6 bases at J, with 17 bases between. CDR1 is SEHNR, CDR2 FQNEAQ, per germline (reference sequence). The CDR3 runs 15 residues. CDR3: CASSLNGAVRNGYTF. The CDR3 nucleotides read TGTGCCAGCAGCTTGAACGGGGCAGTTCGTAATGGCTACACCTTC.

The CDR3 here is CASSQDGGRVTGELFF. The CDR3 nucleotides are TGCGCCAGCAGCCAAGATGGCGGGAGAGTCACCGGGGAGCTGTTTTTT. The chain couples TRBV4-1 to TRBJ2-2, with 7 bases aligning to TRBD2. The CDR3 sequence is 16 residues long. The V gene end was trimmed by 0 bases and the J gene end by 4 bases; junction bases not matched to a gene: 5. Germline assignment: CDR1 MGHRA and CDR2 YSYEKL.

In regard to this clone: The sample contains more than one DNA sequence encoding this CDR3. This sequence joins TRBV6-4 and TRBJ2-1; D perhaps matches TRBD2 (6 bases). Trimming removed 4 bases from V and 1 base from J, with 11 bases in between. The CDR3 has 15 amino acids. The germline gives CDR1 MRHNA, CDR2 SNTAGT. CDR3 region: CASSAGVGSYNEQFF. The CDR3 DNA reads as TGTGCCAGCAGTGCGGGGGTAGGGTCCTACAATGAGCAGTTCTTC.

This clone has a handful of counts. The CDR3 DNA follows: TGTGCCAGCAGATCGAGCTCTGGAAACACCATATATTTT. This encodes CASRSSSGNTIYF. The rearrangement joins TRBV28 to TRBJ1-3; D is unclear. The CDR3 covers 13 residues. CDR1 and CDR2 (germline): MDHEN, SYDVKM. With 6 bases removed from V and 0 bases from J, the gap between germline ends came to 6 bases.

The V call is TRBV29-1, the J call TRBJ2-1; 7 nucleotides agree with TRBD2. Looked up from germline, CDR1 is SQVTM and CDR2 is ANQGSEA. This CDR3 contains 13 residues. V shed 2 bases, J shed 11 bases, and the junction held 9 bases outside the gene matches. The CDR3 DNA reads TGCAGCGTTGAACGGACTAGGGAACAACAGCAGTTCTTC. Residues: CSVERTREQQQFF.

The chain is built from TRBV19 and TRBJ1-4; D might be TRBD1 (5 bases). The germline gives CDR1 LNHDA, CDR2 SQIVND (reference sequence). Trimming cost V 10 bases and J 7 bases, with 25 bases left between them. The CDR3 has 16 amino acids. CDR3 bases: TGTGCCACCCGGGCTATTGGGGGGTCCATGGGTGAAAAACTGTTTTTT. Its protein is CATRAIGGSMGEKLFF.